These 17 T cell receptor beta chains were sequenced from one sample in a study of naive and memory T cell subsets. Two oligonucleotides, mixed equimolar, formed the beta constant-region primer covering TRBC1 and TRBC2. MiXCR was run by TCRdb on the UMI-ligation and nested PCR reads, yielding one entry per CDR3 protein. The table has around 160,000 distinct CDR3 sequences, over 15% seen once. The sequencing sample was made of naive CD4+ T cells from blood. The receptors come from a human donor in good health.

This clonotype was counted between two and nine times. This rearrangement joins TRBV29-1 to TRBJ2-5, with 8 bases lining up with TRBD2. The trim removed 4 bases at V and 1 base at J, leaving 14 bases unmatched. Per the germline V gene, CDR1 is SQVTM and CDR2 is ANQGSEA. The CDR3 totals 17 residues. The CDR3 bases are TGCAGCGTTGTATACAGCGGGAGACGTGGGCCCCAAGAGACCCAGTACTTC. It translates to CSVVYSGRRGPQETQYF.

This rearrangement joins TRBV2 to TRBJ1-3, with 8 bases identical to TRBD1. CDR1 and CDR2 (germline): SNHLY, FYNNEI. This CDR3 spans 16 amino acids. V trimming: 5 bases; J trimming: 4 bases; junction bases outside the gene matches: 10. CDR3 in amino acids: CASSPRATGAGNTIYF. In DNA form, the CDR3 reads TGTGCCAGCAGTCCGCGAGCGACAGGGGCGGGAAACACCATATATTTT.

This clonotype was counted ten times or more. The CDR3 region has the DNA TGTGCCAGCTCACCACGGACAGGTAGCTCCTACAATGAGCAGTTCTTC. Amino acid sequence: CASSPRTGSSYNEQFF. J is TRBJ2-1 and V is TRBV18, with 7 bases that match TRBD1. The junction had 3 bases not matched to a gene; V was cut back by 1 base and J by 0 bases. This CDR3 region has 16 residues. Germline values: CDR1 KGHSH, CDR2 LQKENI. Filled out from reference TRBV18 and TRBJ2-1, the complete variable domain reads NAGVMQNPRHLVRRRGQEARLRCSPMKGHSHVYWYRQLPEEGLKFMVYLQKENIIDESGMPKERFSAEFPKEGPSILRIQQVVRGDSAAYFCASSPRTGSSYNEQFFGPGTRLTVL.

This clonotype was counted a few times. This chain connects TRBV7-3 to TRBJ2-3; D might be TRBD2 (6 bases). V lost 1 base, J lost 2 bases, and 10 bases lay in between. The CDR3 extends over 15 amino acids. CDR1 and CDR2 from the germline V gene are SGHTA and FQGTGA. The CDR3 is CASSLISGPTDTQYF. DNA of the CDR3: TGTGCCAGCAGCTTAATTAGCGGCCCCACAGATACGCAGTATTTT.

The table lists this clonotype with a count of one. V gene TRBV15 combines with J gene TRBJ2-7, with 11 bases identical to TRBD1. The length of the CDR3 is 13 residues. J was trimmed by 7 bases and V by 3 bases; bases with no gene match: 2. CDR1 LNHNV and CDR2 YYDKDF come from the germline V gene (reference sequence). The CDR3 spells CATSRGTGGEQYF. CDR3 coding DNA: TGTGCCACCAGCAGGGGGACAGGGGGGGAGCAGTACTTC.

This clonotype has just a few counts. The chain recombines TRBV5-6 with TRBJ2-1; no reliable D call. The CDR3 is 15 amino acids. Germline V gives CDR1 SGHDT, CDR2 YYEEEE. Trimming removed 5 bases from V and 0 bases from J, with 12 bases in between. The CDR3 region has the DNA TGTGCCAGCAGTATAATAATGAGCTCCTACAATGAGCAGTTCTTC. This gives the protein CASSIIMSSYNEQFF.

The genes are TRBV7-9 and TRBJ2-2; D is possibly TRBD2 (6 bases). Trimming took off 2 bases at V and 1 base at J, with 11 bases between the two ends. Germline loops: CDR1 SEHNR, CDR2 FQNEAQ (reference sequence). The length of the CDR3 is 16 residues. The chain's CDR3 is CASSLKFSGNTGELFF. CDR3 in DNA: TGTGCCAGCAGCTTAAAGTTTAGCGGGAACACCGGGGAGCTGTTTTTT.

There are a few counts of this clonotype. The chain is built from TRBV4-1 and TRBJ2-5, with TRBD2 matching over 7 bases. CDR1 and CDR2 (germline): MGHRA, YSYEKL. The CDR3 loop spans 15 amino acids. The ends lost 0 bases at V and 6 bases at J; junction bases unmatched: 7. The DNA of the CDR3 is TGCGCCAGCAGCCAAGAGGCGGGGGTTAGAAAGACCCAGTACTTC. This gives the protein CASSQEAGVRKTQYF.

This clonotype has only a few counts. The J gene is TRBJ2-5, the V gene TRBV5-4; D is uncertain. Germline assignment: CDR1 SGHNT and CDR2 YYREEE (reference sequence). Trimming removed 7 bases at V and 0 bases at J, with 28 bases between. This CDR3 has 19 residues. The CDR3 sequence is CASASSANQVQRNQETQYF. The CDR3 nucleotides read TGTGCCAGCGCCTCCTCTGCCAATCAAGTGCAAAGAAACCAAGAGACCCAGTACTTC.

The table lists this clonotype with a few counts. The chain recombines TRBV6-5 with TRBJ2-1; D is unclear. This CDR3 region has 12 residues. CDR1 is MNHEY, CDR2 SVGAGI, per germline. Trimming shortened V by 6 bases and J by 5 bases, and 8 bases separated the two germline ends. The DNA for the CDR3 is TGTGCCAGCAGACATTCCCACAATGAGCAGTTCTTC. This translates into CASRHSHNEQFF.

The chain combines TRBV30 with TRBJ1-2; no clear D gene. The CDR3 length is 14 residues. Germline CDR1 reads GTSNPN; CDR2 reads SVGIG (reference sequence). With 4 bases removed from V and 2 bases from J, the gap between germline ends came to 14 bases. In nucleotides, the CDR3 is TGTGCCTGGACCCCGGGGTCATACAACTATGGCTACACCTTC. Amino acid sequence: CAWTPGSYNYGYTF. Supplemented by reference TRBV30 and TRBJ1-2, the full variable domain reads SQTIHQWPATLVQPVGSPLSLECTVEGTSNPNLYWYRQAAGRGLQLLFYSVGIGQISSEVPQNLSASRPQDRQFILSSKKLLLSDSGFYLCAWTPGSYNYGYTFGSGTRLTVV.

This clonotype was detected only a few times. The CDR3 bases are TGTGCCAGCAGCTTAGGCAGGGGACGAGATACGCAGTATTTT. Translation: CASSLGRGRDTQYF. The gene calls are TRBV7-6 and TRBJ2-3, with D maybe TRBD1 (6 bases). The CDR3 sequence is 14 residues long. The V end lost 1 base, the J end lost 5 bases, and 10 bases lay between the germline ends. Looked up from germline, CDR1 is SGHVS and CDR2 is FNYEAQ.

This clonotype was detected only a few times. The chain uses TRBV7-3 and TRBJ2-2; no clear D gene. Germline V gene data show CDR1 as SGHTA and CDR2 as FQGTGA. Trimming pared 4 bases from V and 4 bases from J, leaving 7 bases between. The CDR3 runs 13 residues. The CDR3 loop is CASSSGPTGELFF. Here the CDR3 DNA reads TGTGCCAGCAGCTCTGGGCCCACCGGGGAGCTGTTTTTT.

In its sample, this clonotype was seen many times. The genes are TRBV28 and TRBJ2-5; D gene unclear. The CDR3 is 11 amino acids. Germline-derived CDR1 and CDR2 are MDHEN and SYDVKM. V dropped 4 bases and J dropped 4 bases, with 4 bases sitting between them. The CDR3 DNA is TGTGCCAGCAGTTGGGGAGAGACCCAGTACTTC. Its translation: CASSWGETQYF.

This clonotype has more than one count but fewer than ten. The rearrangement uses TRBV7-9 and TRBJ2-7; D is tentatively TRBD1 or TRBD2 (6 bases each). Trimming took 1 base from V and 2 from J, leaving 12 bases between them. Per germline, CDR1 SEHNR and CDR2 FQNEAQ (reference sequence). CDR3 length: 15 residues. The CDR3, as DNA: TGTGCCAGCAGCTTAGGGCGGGACAAAACCTACGAGCAGTACTTC. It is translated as CASSLGRDKTYEQYF.

CDR3 in DNA: TGTGCCAGCAGTTTCGGGGGTAGTAAGGGGAATTCACCCCTCCACTTT. Translation gives CASSFGGSKGNSPLHF. The chain has TRBV28 and TRBJ1-6; a weak D match, TRBD1 (5 bases). Per the germline V gene, CDR1 is MDHEN and CDR2 is SYDVKM. The CDR3 spans 16 residues. Trimming stripped 3 bases from V and 7 bases from J, with 16 bases between.

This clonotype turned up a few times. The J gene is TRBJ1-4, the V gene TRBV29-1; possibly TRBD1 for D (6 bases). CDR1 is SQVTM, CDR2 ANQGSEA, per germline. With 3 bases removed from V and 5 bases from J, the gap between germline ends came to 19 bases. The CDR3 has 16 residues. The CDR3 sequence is CSVDQGPGGPNEKLFF. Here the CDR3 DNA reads TGCAGCGTTGATCAGGGGCCGGGGGGGCCGAATGAAAAACTGTTTTTT.